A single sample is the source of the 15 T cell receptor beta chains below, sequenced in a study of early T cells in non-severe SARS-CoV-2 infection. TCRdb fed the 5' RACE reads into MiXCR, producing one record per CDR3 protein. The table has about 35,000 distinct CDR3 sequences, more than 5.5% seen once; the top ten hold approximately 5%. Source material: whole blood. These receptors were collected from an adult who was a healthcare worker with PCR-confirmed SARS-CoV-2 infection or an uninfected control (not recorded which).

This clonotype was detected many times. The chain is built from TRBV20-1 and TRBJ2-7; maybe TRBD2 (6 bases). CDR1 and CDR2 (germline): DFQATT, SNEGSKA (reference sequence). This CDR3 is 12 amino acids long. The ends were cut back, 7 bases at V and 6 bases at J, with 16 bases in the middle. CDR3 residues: CSVLRDSSEQYF. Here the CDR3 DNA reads TGCAGTGTCCTCCGGGACTCCAGCGAGCAGTACTTC.

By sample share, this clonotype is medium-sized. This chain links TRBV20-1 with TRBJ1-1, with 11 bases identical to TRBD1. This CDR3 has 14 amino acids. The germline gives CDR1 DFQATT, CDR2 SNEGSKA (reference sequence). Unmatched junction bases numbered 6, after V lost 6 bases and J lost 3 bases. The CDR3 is CSAKPGQGDTEAFF. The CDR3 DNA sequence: TGCAGTGCCAAACCGGGACAGGGGGACACTGAAGCTTTCTTT.

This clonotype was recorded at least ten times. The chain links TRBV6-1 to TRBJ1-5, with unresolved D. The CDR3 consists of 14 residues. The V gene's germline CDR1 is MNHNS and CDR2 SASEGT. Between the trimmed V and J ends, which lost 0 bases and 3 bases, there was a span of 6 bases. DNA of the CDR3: TGTGCCAGCAGTGAAGCCGGGAACAATCAGCCCCAGCATTTT. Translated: CASSEAGNNQPQHF.

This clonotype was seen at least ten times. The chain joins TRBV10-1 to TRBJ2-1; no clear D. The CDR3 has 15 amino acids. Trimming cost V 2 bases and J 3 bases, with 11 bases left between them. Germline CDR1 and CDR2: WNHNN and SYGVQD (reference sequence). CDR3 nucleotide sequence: TGCGCCAGCAGTGAGACCGCGTCCGACTACAATGAGCAGTTCTTC. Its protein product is CASSETASDYNEQFF.

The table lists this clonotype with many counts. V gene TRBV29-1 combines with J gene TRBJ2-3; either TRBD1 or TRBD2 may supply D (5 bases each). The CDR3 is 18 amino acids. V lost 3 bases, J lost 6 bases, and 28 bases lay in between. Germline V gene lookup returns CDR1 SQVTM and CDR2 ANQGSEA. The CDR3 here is CSVELGEPGPISADTQYF. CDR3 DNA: TGCAGCGTTGAGCTCGGGGAGCCGGGACCTATAAGCGCGGATACGCAGTATTTT.

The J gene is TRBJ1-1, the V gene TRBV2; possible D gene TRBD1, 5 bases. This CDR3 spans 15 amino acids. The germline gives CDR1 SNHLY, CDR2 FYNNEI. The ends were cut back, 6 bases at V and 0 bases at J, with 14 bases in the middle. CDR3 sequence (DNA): TGTGCCAGCAGCCCTAACAGGCCCATGAACACTGAAGCTTTCTTT. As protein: CASSPNRPMNTEAFF.

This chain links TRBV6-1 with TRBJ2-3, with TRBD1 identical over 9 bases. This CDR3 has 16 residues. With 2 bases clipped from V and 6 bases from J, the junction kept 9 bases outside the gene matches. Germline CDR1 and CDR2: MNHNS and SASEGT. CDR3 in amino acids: CASSENPGQGHDTQYF. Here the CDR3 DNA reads TGTGCCAGCAGTGAAAACCCGGGACAGGGTCACGATACGCAGTATTTT.

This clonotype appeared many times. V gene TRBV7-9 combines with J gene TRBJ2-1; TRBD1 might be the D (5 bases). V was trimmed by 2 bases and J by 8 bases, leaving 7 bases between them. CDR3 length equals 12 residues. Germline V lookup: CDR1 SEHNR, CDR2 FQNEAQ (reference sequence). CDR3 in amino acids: CASSLLGDEQFF. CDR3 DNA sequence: TGTGCCAGCAGCTTACTAGGGGATGAGCAGTTCTTC.

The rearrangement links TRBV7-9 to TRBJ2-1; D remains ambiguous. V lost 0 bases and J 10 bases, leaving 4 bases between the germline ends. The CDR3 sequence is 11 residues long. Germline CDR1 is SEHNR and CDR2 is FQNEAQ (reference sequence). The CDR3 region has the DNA TGTGCCAGCAGCTTAGCAAAAGAGCAGTTCTTC. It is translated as CASSLAKEQFF.

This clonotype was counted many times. The CDR3 region is CAWSRRSFDEQFF. The CDR3 region has the DNA TGTGCCTGGAGTCGGAGAAGTTTCGATGAGCAGTTCTTC. V gene TRBV30 combines with J gene TRBJ2-1, with unresolved D. CDR1 GTSNPN and CDR2 SVGIG come from the germline V gene (reference sequence). Trimming took off 2 bases at V and 8 bases at J, with 13 bases between the two ends. The CDR3 runs 13 residues.

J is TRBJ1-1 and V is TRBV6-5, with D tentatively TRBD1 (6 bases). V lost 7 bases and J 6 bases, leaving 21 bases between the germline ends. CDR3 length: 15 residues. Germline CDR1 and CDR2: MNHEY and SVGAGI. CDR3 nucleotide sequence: TGTGCCAGCACCCCAAGGGGGGGGCTGGGCGCTGAAGCTTTCTTT. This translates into CASTPRGGLGAEAFF.

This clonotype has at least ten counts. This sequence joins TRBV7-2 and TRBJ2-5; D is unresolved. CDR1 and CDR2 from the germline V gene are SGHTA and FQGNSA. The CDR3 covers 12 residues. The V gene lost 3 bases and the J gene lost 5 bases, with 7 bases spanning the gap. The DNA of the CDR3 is TGTGCCAGCAGCTTTACCCGGGAGACCCAGTACTTC. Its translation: CASSFTRETQYF.

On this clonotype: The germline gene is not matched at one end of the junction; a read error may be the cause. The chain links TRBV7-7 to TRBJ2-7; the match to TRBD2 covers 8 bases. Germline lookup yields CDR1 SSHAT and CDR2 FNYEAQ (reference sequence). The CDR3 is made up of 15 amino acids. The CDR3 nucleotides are TGTGCGAGCAGCCCCACTGTCGGGAGGGCCCTCGAGCAGTACTTC. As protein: CASSPTVGRALEQYF.

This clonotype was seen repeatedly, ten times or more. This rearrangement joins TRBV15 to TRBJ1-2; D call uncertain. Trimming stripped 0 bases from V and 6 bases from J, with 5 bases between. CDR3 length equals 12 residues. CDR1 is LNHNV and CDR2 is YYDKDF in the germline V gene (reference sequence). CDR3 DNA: TGTGCCACCAGCAGAGATAGGAATGGCTACACCTTC. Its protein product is CATSRDRNGYTF.

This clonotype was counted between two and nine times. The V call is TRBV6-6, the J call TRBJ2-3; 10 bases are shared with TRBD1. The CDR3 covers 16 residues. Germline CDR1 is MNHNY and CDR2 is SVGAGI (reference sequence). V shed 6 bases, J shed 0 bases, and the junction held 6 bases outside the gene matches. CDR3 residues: CASSPWTGGSTDTQYF. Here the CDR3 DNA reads TGTGCCAGCAGCCCCTGGACAGGGGGTAGCACAGATACGCAGTATTTT.